Each of the 29 T cell receptor beta chains below was sequenced from the same sample in a study of control samples from healthy donors and cancer patients (dated by TCRdb to 2018 to 2020). The method behind the library was the immunoSEQ multiplex PCR assay. TCRdb took over this immuneACCESS table, retaining in-frame rearrangements with V and J assigned. Such tables are incomplete; in checked studies, under half of the missing clones stem from an unresolved V gene, and the remainder is unexplained. The table for this sample lists some 120,000 clones; roughly 90% of them were counted only once. The ten largest clones capture 7.8% of the sample. Input material: blood. These receptor sequences come from a woman younger than 35 in good health.

This chain uses TRBV7-6 with TRBJ2-7; 7 positions match TRBD1. The CDR3 totals 16 residues. With 4 bases clipped from V and 3 bases from J, the junction kept 12 bases outside the gene matches. Germline loops: CDR1 SGHVS, CDR2 FNYEAQ. In DNA form, the CDR3 reads TGTGCCAGCAGCTCCCCTCAGGGGGATGGGTTCTACGAGCAGTACTTC. This gives the protein CASSSPQGDGFYEQYF.

The gene calls are TRBV7-2 and TRBJ2-3; 8 nucleotides agree with TRBD1. Germline assignment: CDR1 SGHTA and CDR2 FQGNSA. The CDR3 has 14 residues. J was trimmed by 3 bases and V by 8 bases; bases with no gene match: 7. CDR3 loop: CASQTGEWTDTQYF. Written as DNA, the CDR3 is TGTGCCAGCCAGACAGGGGAATGGACAGATACGCAGTATTTT.

This clone showed up just once. This chain joins TRBV28 and TRBJ2-7; D is ambiguous. The germline gives CDR1 MDHEN, CDR2 SYDVKM. V lost 7 bases and J lost 5, with 6 bases in between. The CDR3 totals 10 residues. This CDR3 reads CASTGNEQYF. In DNA, the CDR3 is TGTGCCAGCACAGGTAACGAGCAGTACTTC. Full variable domain (rest looked up from reference TRBV28 and TRBJ2-7): DVKVTQSSRYLVKRTGEKVFLECVQDMDHENMFWYRQDPGLGLRLIYFSYDVKMKEKGDIPEGYSVSREKKERFSLILESASTNQTSMYLCASTGNEQYFGPGTRLTVT.

The chain combines TRBV27 with TRBJ2-1; D uncertain. This CDR3 is built from 12 residues. In germline, CDR1 is MNHEY, CDR2 SMNVEV (reference sequence). Deletions cut 2 bases from V and 9 bases from J, with 8 bases between. CDR3 sequence reads: CASSLLAGEQFF. The CDR3 DNA reads as TGTGCCAGCAGTTTACTCGCCGGTGAGCAGTTCTTC.

V is TRBV3-1 (or the pseudogene TRBV3-2) and J is TRBJ1-6; D is ambiguous. Trimming stripped 4 bases from V and 9 bases from J, with 19 bases between. From germline, CDR1 is LGHDT and CDR2 YNNKEL (reference sequence). CDR3 length: 16 residues. CDR3 nucleotide sequence: TGTGCCAGCAGCCTCGATTCTATTGGAGAGTTTTCACCCCTCCACTTT. Encoded protein: CASSLDSIGEFSPLHF.

This sequence joins TRBV9 and TRBJ1-2, with D maybe TRBD1 (6 bases). V was pared by 5 bases and J by 2 bases, with 19 bases between. CDR3 length: 16 amino acids. CDR1 is SGDLS and CDR2 is YYNGEE in the germline V gene. CDR3 nucleotide sequence: TGTGCCAGCAGTGCAAGTGGGGGCAGGACAAACTATGGCTACACCTTC. Protein: CASSASGGRTNYGYTF.

A few counts support this clone. The V gene is TRBV4-3, the J gene TRBJ1-2; TRBD1 might be the D (5 bases). The ends were cut back, 1 base at V and 3 bases at J, with 15 bases in the middle. The CDR3 runs 16 residues. The germline gives CDR1 LGHNA, CDR2 YSLEER. The CDR3 reads CASSQVVYGGDYGYTF. Written as DNA, the CDR3 is TGCGCCAGCAGCCAAGTGGTGTATGGGGGGGACTATGGCTACACCTTC.

The V call is TRBV28, the J call TRBJ2-4, with 7 bases aligning to TRBD1. From germline, CDR1 is MDHEN and CDR2 SYDVKM. V trimming: 4 bases; J trimming: 13 bases; junction bases outside the gene matches: 1. The CDR3 is 10 residues long. The CDR3 loop is CASSSDRQYF. CDR3 coding DNA: TGTGCCAGCAGTTCGGACAGGCAGTACTTC.

The sample holds one count of this clone. The chain is built from TRBV19 and TRBJ2-1; D not resolved. The CDR3 contains 12 residues. CDR1 is LNHDA, CDR2 SQIVND, per germline (reference sequence). Trimming cost V 3 bases and J 10 bases, with 10 bases left between them. The CDR3 nucleotides read TGTGCCAGTAGTATTCCGTTTACCGAGCAGTTCTTC. Protein sequence: CASSIPFTEQFF. Full variable domain (outside the CDR3, taken from reference TRBV19 and TRBJ2-1): DGGITQSPKYLFRKEGQNVTLSCEQNLNHDAMYWYRQDPGQGLRLIYYSQIVNDFQKGDIAEGYSVSREKKESFPLTVTSAQKNPTAFYLCASSIPFTEQFFGPGTRLTVL.

The chain is built from TRBV5-1 and TRBJ2-5, with a tentative D call TRBD1 (5 bases). CDR1 and CDR2 from the germline V gene are SGHRS and YFSETQ. V dropped 0 bases and J dropped 1 base, with 13 bases sitting between them. The CDR3 has 16 residues. CDR3 sequence reads: CASSLGTLTSQETQYF. The CDR3 coding sequence is TGCGCCAGCAGCTTGGGGACACTAACGAGCCAAGAGACCCAGTACTTC.

The V call is TRBV7-2, the J call TRBJ2-1; 13 bases line up with TRBD2. Per the germline V gene, CDR1 is SGHTA and CDR2 is FQGNSA. This CDR3 has 16 residues. The V and J ends lost 4 bases and 4 bases, in that order; junction bases with no gene match: 4. This CDR3 is CASSSRLAGGYNEQFF. The CDR3 region has the DNA TGTGCCAGCAGCTCGCGACTAGCGGGAGGATACAATGAGCAGTTCTTC.

The chain is built from TRBV7-9 and TRBJ1-5, with a tentative D call TRBD1 (5 bases). This CDR3 is built from 14 residues. The V end was cut by 1 base, the J end by 3 bases, with 7 bases between. Per the germline V gene, CDR1 is SEHNR and CDR2 is FQNEAQ (reference sequence). CDR3 amino acids: CASSLGGANQPQHF. In DNA form, the CDR3 reads TGTGCCAGCAGCTTAGGAGGGGCCAATCAGCCCCAGCATTTT.

The gene calls are TRBV6-2 or TRBV6-3 and TRBJ2-5, with D tentatively TRBD2 (5 bases). This CDR3 contains 15 residues. Germline CDR1 is MNHEY and CDR2 is SVGEGT. Trimming cost V 4 bases and J 1 base, with 13 bases left between them. CDR3 nucleotide sequence: TGTGCCAGCAGTTGGGGTTCTAGCCGCCAAGAGACCCAGTACTTC. This encodes CASSWGSSRQETQYF.

This sequence joins TRBV3-1 (or the pseudogene TRBV3-2) and TRBJ2-5; no firm D call. Germline CDR1 is LGHDT and CDR2 is YNNKEL (reference sequence). The CDR3 covers 16 residues. Trimming stripped 1 base from V and 2 bases from J, with 14 bases between. CDR3 in DNA: TGTGCCAGCAGCCAAGTAACGTTTAGTGGGCAAGAGACCCAGTACTTC. Its translation is CASSQVTFSGQETQYF.

This clone was counted once. The rearrangement joins TRBV7-2 to TRBJ2-7; no reliable D call. CDR3 length: 14 residues. Trimming took off 5 bases at V and 0 bases at J, with 11 bases between the two ends. Germline CDR1 reads SGHTA; CDR2 reads FQGNSA. CDR3 coding DNA: TGTGCCAGCAGCCCCGGGTCCCCCTCCTACGAGCAGTACTTC. Its protein is CASSPGSPSYEQYF. The entire variable domain, with the rest obtained from reference TRBV7-2 and TRBJ2-7, is as follows: GAGVSQSPSNKVTEKGKDVELRCDPISGHTALYWYRQSLGQGLEFLIYFQGNSAPDKSGLPSDRFSAERTGGSVSTLTIQRTQQEDSAVYLCASSPGSPSYEQYFGPGTRLTVT.

This chain uses TRBV7-2 with TRBJ2-1; 8 bases are shared with TRBD2. The V gene's germline CDR1 is SGHTA and CDR2 FQGNSA. This CDR3 has 14 residues. V lost 3 bases and J lost 7; bases outside the gene matches: 5. CDR3 nucleotides: TGTGCCAGCAGCTTTCGGAGCGGGAGTAATGAGCAGTTCTTC. It yields the protein CASSFRSGSNEQFF. Full variable domain (missing parts from reference TRBV7-2 and TRBJ2-1): GAGVSQSPSNKVTEKGKDVELRCDPISGHTALYWYRQSLGQGLEFLIYFQGNSAPDKSGLPSDRFSAERTGGSVSTLTIQRTQQEDSAVYLCASSFRSGSNEQFFGPGTRLTVL.

This chain connects TRBV15 to TRBJ1-2, with TRBD1 as a possible D gene (5 bases). The germline V and J ends were trimmed by 1 base and 3 bases, with 12 bases remaining between them. Germline loops: CDR1 LNHNV, CDR2 YYDKDF (reference sequence). The CDR3 has 15 residues. CDR3 DNA sequence: TGTGCCACCAGCAGAGGGCAGGGAAGGGACTATGGCTACACCTTC. It encodes CATSRGQGRDYGYTF. Full variable domain (outside the CDR3, taken from reference TRBV15 and TRBJ1-2): DAMVIQNPRYQVTQFGKPVTLSCSQTLNHNVMYWYQQKSSQAPKLLFHYYDKDFNNEADTPDNFQSRRPNTSFCFLDIRSPGLGDTAMYLCATSRGQGRDYGYTFGSGTRLTVV.

CDR3 coding DNA: TGCGCCAGCAGCTTTCCCAACAATGAGCAGTTCTTC. Residues: CASSFPNNEQFF. This rearrangement joins TRBV5-1 to TRBJ2-1; D call uncertain. V lost 2 bases, J lost 5 bases, and 5 bases lay in between. Per the germline V gene, CDR1 is SGHRS and CDR2 is YFSETQ. This CDR3 is 12 amino acids long.

The chain has TRBV15 and TRBJ2-1; no clear D. This CDR3 has 15 residues. V lost 5 bases and J lost 5, with 16 bases in between. Germline CDR1 LNHNV, CDR2 YYDKDF (reference sequence). The CDR3: CATSRTFTRDNEQFF. CDR3 nucleotides: TGTGCCACCAGCCGCACTTTTACCCGGGACAATGAGCAGTTCTTC.

The V gene is TRBV7-3, the J gene TRBJ1-5, with TRBD1 matching 7 bases. CDR3 length equals 16 residues. The germline V gene has CDR1 SGHTA and CDR2 FQGTGA. J gave up 3 bases and V 4 bases, and 9 bases lay outside the gene matches. This CDR3 is CASSSDRDSANQPQHF. Written as DNA, the CDR3 is TGTGCCAGCAGCTCCGACAGGGACTCGGCCAATCAGCCCCAGCATTTT. The whole variable domain, remainder taken from reference TRBV7-3 and TRBJ1-5, is GAGVSQTPSNKVTEKGKYVELRCDPISGHTALYWYRQSLGQGPEFLIYFQGTGAADDSGLPNDRFFAVRPEGSVSTLKIQRTERGDSAVYLCASSSDRDSANQPQHFGDGTRLSIL.

The chain combines TRBV7-3 with TRBJ2-1; 8 bases align to TRBD2. Per the germline V gene, CDR1 is SGHTA and CDR2 is FQGTGA. This CDR3 is built from 15 residues. Trimming cost V 5 bases and J 1 base; bases outside gene matches: 4. For the CDR3, the DNA is TGTGCCAGCAGCCCCCAGCGGGAGTCCTACAATGAGCAGTTCTTC. Encoded protein: CASSPQRESYNEQFF.

In regard to this clone: The CDR3 end shows no conserved phenylalanine or tryptophan, and so a read error is likely. The DNA is left out, because the CDR3 cannot be placed on it with certainty; the CDR3 is given as TCRdb lists it. This sequence joins TRBV3-1 (or the pseudogene TRBV3-2) and TRBJ2-3. Germline-derived CDR1 and CDR2 are LGHDT and YNNKEL (reference sequence). Both ends counted, the CDR3 spans 13 residues. The CDR3 sequence: CASSQKWGARCAV.

This chain joins TRBV28 and TRBJ2-1; TRBD2 matches at 10 bases. This CDR3 has 15 residues. Germline lookup yields CDR1 MDHEN and CDR2 SYDVKM. The V and J ends lost 6 bases and 5 bases, in that order; junction bases with no gene match: 7. CDR3: CASSSGGARDNEQFF. CDR3 nucleotide sequence: TGTGCCAGCAGCAGCGGGGGGGCCAGGGACAATGAGCAGTTCTTC. The whole variable domain, remainder taken from reference TRBV28 and TRBJ2-1, is DVKVTQSSRYLVKRTGEKVFLECVQDMDHENMFWYRQDPGLGLRLIYFSYDVKMKEKGDIPEGYSVSREKKERFSLILESASTNQTSMYLCASSSGGARDNEQFFGPGTRLTVL.

This clone was found once. The chain links TRBV4-3 to TRBJ1-5; the D is unclear. Germline V CDR1 and CDR2: LGHNA, YSLEER. This CDR3 is 14 amino acids long. Trimming removed 1 base from V and 4 bases from J, with 8 bases in between. The CDR3 here is CASSQAARNQPQHF. In DNA form, the CDR3 reads TGCGCCAGCAGCCAAGCGGCGCGGAATCAGCCCCAGCATTTT.

The chain links TRBV24-1 to TRBJ2-2, with D maybe TRBD1 (6 bases). V shed 2 bases and J shed 6 bases, with 15 bases lying between them. CDR3 size: 16 residues. The germline CDR1 and CDR2 sequences are KGHDR and SFDVKD. The chain's CDR3 is CATSDYRVTGPGELFF. CDR3 in DNA: TGTGCCACCAGTGATTATCGAGTTACAGGGCCCGGGGAGCTGTTTTTT.

The V and J genes are TRBV28 and TRBJ2-3; TRBD1 matches at 10 bases. This CDR3 has 18 residues. Germline loops: CDR1 MDHEN, CDR2 SYDVKM. Trimming cost V 8 bases and J 1 base; bases outside gene matches: 15. In DNA, the CDR3 is TGTGCCAGCCCACCGGGACAGGGGTGGGTAAGAGGCACAGATACGCAGTATTTT. This codes for CASPPGQGWVRGTDTQYF. The full variable domain, with the rest looked up from reference TRBV28 and TRBJ2-3, is DVKVTQSSRYLVKRTGEKVFLECVQDMDHENMFWYRQDPGLGLRLIYFSYDVKMKEKGDIPEGYSVSREKKERFSLILESASTNQTSMYLCASPPGQGWVRGTDTQYFGPGTRLTVL.

The chain couples TRBV28 to TRBJ1-6; no clear D gene. V was shortened by 3 bases and J by 1 base, with 10 bases between the two germline ends. The CDR3 contains 16 residues. Germline-derived CDR1 and CDR2 are MDHEN and SYDVKM. The CDR3 loop reads CASSFTGRSYNSPLHF. CDR3 nucleotides: TGTGCCAGCAGTTTTACCGGAAGGTCCTATAATTCACCCCTCCACTTT.

J is TRBJ1-1 and V is TRBV4-3; weak D call: TRBD1 (6 bases). Germline assignment: CDR1 LGHNA and CDR2 YSLEER. V gave up 2 bases and J gave up 7 bases, with 26 bases separating them. The CDR3 extends over 18 amino acids. The CDR3 is CASSQSVRVGQGSDEAFF. The CDR3 DNA reads as TGCGCCAGCAGCCAATCGGTTAGGGTAGGCCAGGGGAGTGATGAAGCTTTCTTT.

V is TRBV2 and J is TRBJ1-1; D is unclear. V lost 4 bases to trimming and J lost 7 bases, with 7 bases between them. The germline CDR1 and CDR2 sequences are SNHLY and FYNNEI. CDR3 length equals 11 residues. The CDR3 here is CASSVDYEAFF. Written as DNA, the CDR3 is TGTGCCAGCAGTGTAGATTATGAAGCTTTCTTT.